Listed below are T cell receptor beta chains from one sample, sequenced in a study of control samples from healthy donors and cancer patients. Sequencing was performed with immunoSEQ multiplex PCR; in TCRdb, only in-frame clones are kept and a portion is missing. The profile shows over 200,000 clones, roughly 82% of them singletons. The sequenced sample was PBMCs. These receptors all stem from a woman in her sixties or seventies with lung cancer. Both conserved end residues are part of each CDR3. The order of the fields is V gene, clone size, D gene, J gene, CDR3 protein, CDR3 DNA. The D gene is left open where the match is weak. Expanded clones get a size class; other rows say once, few or many, or leave the size out.

TRBV24-1	-	-	TRBJ2-3	CATSDAQRGSTDTQYF	TGTGCCACCAGTGACGCCCAGAGGGGAAGCACAGATACGCAGTATTTT
TRBV5-1	few	-	TRBJ2-5	CASSPMGRSGQETQYF	TGCGCCAGCAGCCCCATGGGCCGCTCGGGCCAAGAGACCCAGTACTTC
TRBV7-3	-	TRBD1	TRBJ2-3	CASSLRDRVDTQYF	TGTGCCAGCAGCTTAAGGGACAGGGTAGATACGCAGTATTTT
TRBV28	-	-	TRBJ1-5	CATLLAGADNQPQHF	TGTGCCACCCTCTTGGCAGGGGCAGATAATCAGCCCCAGCATTTT
TRBV14	once	-	TRBJ2-7	CASSQEFERRDEQYF	TGTGCCAGCAGCCAAGAATTTGAGCGGCGGGACGAGCAGTACTTC
TRBV5-1	-	TRBD1	TRBJ2-3	CASSQGVTDTQYF	TGCGCCAGCAGTCAGGGGGTCACAGATACGCAGTATTTT
TRBV6-4	once	-	TRBJ1-1	CASSAGLGDTEAFF	TGTGCCAGCAGTGCTGGGCTCGGGGACACTGAAGCTTTCTTT
TRBV27	-	-	TRBJ1-4	CASATPATNEKLFF	TGTGCCAGCGCCACACCGGCAACTAATGAAAAACTGTTTTTT
TRBV2	-	-	TRBJ2-3	CASSEVSVTDTQYF	TGTGCCAGCAGTGAAGTATCAGTCACAGATACGCAGTATTTT
TRBV3-1/TRBV3-2	-	TRBD1	TRBJ2-5	CASSRPGQGIETQYF	TGTGCCAGCAGCCGCCCGGGACAGGGCATAGAGACCCAGTACTTC
TRBV9	-	-	TRBJ2-3	CASSVAPGSGSRTDTQYF	TGTGCCAGCAGCGTAGCCCCCGGGTCCGGTAGTAGGACAGATACGCAGTATTTT
TRBV10-1	-	TRBD2	TRBJ2-7	CASRGRALTAGLAYEQYF	TGCGCCAGCAGGGGCAGGGCATTAACAGCGGGGCTAGCCTACGAGCAGTACTTC
TRBV2	-	-	TRBJ1-4	CASRLGWEKLFF	TGTGCCAGCAGACTAGGATGGGAAAAACTGTTTTTT
TRBV30	-	-	TRBJ1-4	CAWSGLAGTNEKLFF	TGTGCCTGGAGTGGTCTCGCAGGGACTAATGAAAAACTGTTTTTT
TRBV7-3	-	TRBD2	TRBJ2-1	CASSFRAAGGSSYNEQFF	TGTGCCAGCAGCTTTCGTGCGGCGGGGGGCAGCTCCTACAATGAGCAGTTCTTC
TRBV5-1	-	-	TRBJ2-1	CASSLTEYNEQFF	TGCGCCAGCAGCTTGACGGAATACAATGAGCAGTTCTTC
TRBV5-8	-	-	TRBJ1-2	CASSLRVEELYGYTF	TGTGCCAGCAGCTTGAGAGTCGAGGAGCTCTATGGCTACACCTTC
TRBV11-1	-	TRBD2	TRBJ2-7	CASSWVWGGISYEQYF	TGTGCCAGCAGCTGGGTGTGGGGGGGGATCTCCTACGAGCAGTACTTC
TRBV18	few	TRBD2	TRBJ2-1	CASSPLLAGDGGLSEQFF	TGTGCCAGCTCACCACTTCTAGCGGGAGATGGGGGGTTGAGTGAGCAGTTCTTC
TRBV7-9	-	TRBD2	TRBJ2-1	CASSPTAGGYNEQFF	TGTGCCAGCAGCCCGACCGCGGGAGGTTACAATGAGCAGTTCTTC
TRBV9	-	-	TRBJ1-1	CASSVEQDTEAFF	TGTGCCAGCAGCGTAGAGCAGGACACTGAAGCTTTCTTT
TRBV24-1	-	-	TRBJ2-2	CATSDPTAPNTGELFF	TGTGCCACCAGTGATCCCACAGCCCCGAACACCGGGGAGCTGTTTTTT
TRBV19	-	-	TRBJ1-1	CASSIRAGGNTEAFF	TGTGCCAGTAGTATACGAGCCGGGGGAAACACTGAAGCTTTCTTT
TRBV20-1	-	-	TRBJ1-6	CSASGGVGSPLHF	TGCAGTGCTAGTGGGGGCGTGGGGTCACCCCTCCACTTT
TRBV7-9	-	-	TRBJ1-1	CASSSQGDTEAFF	TGTGCCAGCAGCTCCCAAGGCGACACTGAAGCTTTCTTT
TRBV11-2	-	TRBD2	TRBJ2-1	CASSGPERGGLGEQFF	TGTGCCAGCAGCGGCCCGGAGCGGGGGGGCCTTGGTGAGCAGTTCTTC
TRBV7-9	-	-	TRBJ1-2	CASSLVSGTYGYTF	TGTGCCAGCAGCTTAGTCTCGGGGACCTATGGCTACACCTTC
TRBV6-6	-	TRBD1	TRBJ2-7	CASSSPGQGISYEQYF	TGTGCCAGCAGTTCTCCGGGACAGGGCATCTCCTACGAGCAGTACTTC
TRBV11-1	many	-	TRBJ2-4	CASSLNAGVKNIQYF	TGTGCCAGCAGCTTAAATGCAGGGGTCAAAAACATTCAGTACTTC
TRBV28	-	-	TRBJ1-5	CASWEAPSNQPQHF	TGTGCCAGTTGGGAGGCGCCGAGCAATCAGCCCCAGCATTTT
TRBV7-9	-	-	TRBJ1-1	CASSLISNTEAFF	TGTGCCAGCAGCTTAATCTCGAACACTGAAGCTTTCTTT
TRBV7-3	-	TRBD1	TRBJ2-7	CASSLGDRDSEQYF	TGTGCCAGCAGCTTAGGGGACAGGGACAGCGAGCAGTACTTC
TRBV30	-	-	TRBJ2-6	CACRSGAGANVLTF	TGTGCCTGCCGATCAGGGGCTGGGGCCAACGTCCTGACTTTC
TRBV25-1	-	-	TRBJ2-7	CASSAGNRAEQYF	TGTGCCAGCAGTGCTGGTAACCGCGCCGAGCAGTACTTC
TRBV24-1	-	-	TRBJ1-2	CATSDFSFNYGYTF	TGTGCCACCAGTGATTTTAGTTTTAACTATGGCTACACCTTC
TRBV6-1	-	-	TRBJ1-6	CASSEQGRNSPLHF	TGTGCCAGCAGTGAACAGGGGCGGAATTCACCCCTCCACTTT
TRBV3-1/TRBV3-2	-	-	TRBJ1-1	CASSQDAGSSEAFF	TGTGCCAGCAGCCAAGATGCGGGCTCTTCTGAAGCTTTCTTT
TRBV4-2	-	-	TRBJ1-6	CASSRDQGPGPLHF	TGTGCCAGCTCCCGGGACCAGGGGCCTGGCCCCCTCCACTTT
TRBV5-1	-	TRBD2	TRBJ2-3	CASSATGTSGTDTQYF	TGCGCCAGCAGCGCTACCGGGACTAGCGGCACAGATACGCAGTATTTT
TRBV3-1/TRBV3-2	once	-	TRBJ1-1	CASSQANTEAFF	TGTGCCAGCAGCCAAGCGAACACTGAAGCTTTCTTT
TRBV19	-	TRBD1	TRBJ1-2	CASSEQTGGYGYTF	TGTGCCAGTAGTGAACAGACAGGGGGGTATGGCTACACCTTC
TRBV19	-	TRBD1	TRBJ1-2	CASSKEGQGYYGYTF	TGTGCCAGTAGTAAAGAGGGACAGGGATACTATGGCTACACCTTC
TRBV3-1/TRBV3-2	-	-	TRBJ2-1	CASSQRPNEQFF	TGTGCCAGCAGCCAAAGACCCAATGAGCAGTTCTTC
TRBV5-1	once	TRBD1	TRBJ2-1	CASSSLAGTDNFYNEQFF	TGCGCCAGCAGCTCCCTGGCCGGGACAGATAATTTCTACAATGAGCAGTTCTTC
TRBV5-1	-	TRBD1	TRBJ2-3	CASSIGQGATVDTQYF	TGCGCCAGCAGCATCGGACAGGGGGCAACGGTAGATACGCAGTATTTT
TRBV11-3	-	TRBD2	TRBJ2-5	CASSPQAGAEETQYF	TGTGCCAGCAGCCCCCAAGCGGGGGCAGAAGAGACCCAGTACTTC
TRBV10-3	-	TRBD2	TRBJ2-3	CAISSKLAGAADTQYF	TGTGCCATCAGCTCAAAACTAGCGGGAGCGGCAGATACGCAGTATTTT
TRBV7-9	-	-	TRBJ1-2	CASSLGTSGYTF	TGTGCCAGCAGCTTAGGGACTTCCGGCTACACCTTC
TRBV19	few	TRBD1	TRBJ2-1	CASTSGTGGYNEQFF	TGTGCCAGTACCTCCGGGACAGGGGGGTACAATGAGCAGTTCTTC
TRBV10-3	-	TRBD2	TRBJ2-2	CAISPSGGTGELFF	TGTGCCATCAGCCCAAGCGGGGGAACCGGGGAGCTGTTTTTT
TRBV5-6	-	-	TRBJ2-3	CASSLSFESRADTQYF	TGTGCCAGCAGCTTGTCGTTCGAATCAAGGGCAGATACGCAGTATTTT
TRBV19	-	-	TRBJ2-7	CASSIRTGTAGPYEQYF	TGTGCCAGTAGTATTAGGACGGGCACCGCTGGACCCTACGAGCAGTACTTC
TRBV2	once	-	TRBJ1-1	CASSFGQFTEAFF	TGTGCCAGCAGTTTTGGACAATTCACTGAAGCTTTCTTT
TRBV11-2	-	-	TRBJ1-1	CASSSVRRNTEAFF	TGTGCCAGCAGTTCCGTTCGTAGGAACACTGAAGCTTTCTTT
TRBV5-1	-	-	TRBJ1-4	CASSLGTSIREKLFF	TGCGCCAGCAGCTTGGGAACATCGATCCGCGAAAAACTGTTTTTT
TRBV4-1	-	TRBD1	TRBJ2-7	CASSPTDRVYEQYF	TGCGCCAGCAGCCCAACGGACAGGGTCTACGAGCAGTACTTC
TRBV28	once	TRBD1	TRBJ1-6	CASRPGGQGRGSPLHF	TGTGCCAGCAGGCCAGGCGGACAGGGGCGGGGGTCACCCCTCCACTTT
TRBV3-1/TRBV3-2	-	-	TRBJ2-7	CASSQGAIPYEQYF	TGTGCCAGCAGCCAAGGGGCAATCCCCTACGAGCAGTACTTC
TRBV5-8	-	-	TRBJ1-4	CASSSPGTSAEKLFF	TGTGCCAGCAGCTCCCCCGGGACTTCTGCCGAAAAACTGTTTTTT
TRBV28	-	TRBD1	TRBJ2-7	CASSITGTGIHEQYF	TGTGCCAGCAGTATCACCGGGACAGGTATACACGAGCAGTACTTC